This TCR beta chain was retrieved from a study of Ad26.COV2.S vaccination and SARS-CoV-2 variants. The CDR3 is made up of 16 amino acids. Unmatched junction bases numbered 7, after V lost 4 bases and J lost 4 bases. Looked up from germline, CDR1 is MGHRA and CDR2 is YSYEKL. In this sample, this clone turned up a few times. The protocol was immunoSEQ multiplex PCR, while the TCRdb copy is restricted to in-frame clones and leaves out a portion. The table lists more than 350,000 clones, approximately 92% of them singletons. Indicated treatment: about 20 received Ad26.COV2.S at low or high dose, single or two shots; about 5 received placebo; per-sample allocation not given. The samples were gathered on day 63 after the first injection of vaccine or placebo.

This clonotype originated in a person between 18 and 60 years old who received the Ad26.COV2.S COVID-19 vaccine or a placebo. The J gene is TRBJ2-7, the V gene TRBV4-1; 13 positions match TRBD2. Sequencing was performed on peripheral blood, taken in a trial of Ad26.COV2.S vaccine versus placebo. The CDR3 loop is CASSPGLAGEYYEQYF. The DNA for the CDR3 is TGCGCCAGCAGCCCCGGACTAGCGGGAGAGTATTACGAGCAGTACTTC.